A single sample gave rise to the 10 T cell receptor beta chains below, sequenced in a study of identical twins. TCRdb re-called the 5' RACE reads with MiXCR, one entry per CDR3 protein. The sample includes approximately 630,000 distinct CDR3 sequences, 7.1% of them seen just once. This sample was shared with a second study, whose subject was yellow fever vaccine responses in identical twins.

The specimen was PBMCs. The receptors were sampled from a woman under 30 in good health.

This clonotype appeared a few times. V gene TRBV29-1 combines with J gene TRBJ2-2, with 13 bases that match TRBD2. The CDR3 loop spans 19 amino acids. With 6 bases clipped from V and 1 base from J, the junction kept 14 bases outside the gene matches. Germline CDR1 and CDR2: SQVTM and ANQGSEA. CDR3 residues: CSVSLIGLAGVQNTGELFF. The CDR3 DNA is TGCAGCGTCTCCCTCATCGGACTAGCGGGAGTTCAGAACACCGGGGAGCTGTTTTTT.

The chain is built from TRBV7-8 and TRBJ2-3; D remains unclear. CDR3 size: 15 residues. Germline V gene sequence: CDR1 SGHVS, CDR2 FQNEAQ. With 0 bases removed from V and 2 bases from J, the gap between germline ends came to 9 bases. The CDR3 DNA reads TGTGCCAGCAGCTTAGCCGACCAATACACAGATACGCAGTATTTT. This sequence encodes CASSLADQYTDTQYF.

This clonotype was picked up many times. The chain combines TRBV14 with TRBJ1-1; a weak D match, TRBD1 (5 bases). The CDR3 sequence is 11 residues long. V gave up 3 bases and J gave up 10 bases, with 9 bases separating them. Per the germline V gene, CDR1 is SGHDN and CDR2 is FVKESK. This chain's CDR3 is CASSQGPGAFF. CDR3 DNA sequence: TGTGCCAGCAGCCAGGGGCCCGGAGCTTTCTTT.

The chain has TRBV5-1 and TRBJ2-7; 7 bases match TRBD1. Germline V gene data show CDR1 as SGHRS and CDR2 as YFSETQ. The CDR3 contains 15 residues. With V trimmed by 4 bases and J by 4 bases, 11 bases remained unmatched. This chain's CDR3 is CASSALTGSWYEQYF. The CDR3 bases are TGCGCCAGCAGCGCCCTGACAGGGTCTTGGTACGAGCAGTACTTC.

The chain recombines TRBV2 with TRBJ2-5; D ambiguous. The CDR3 contains 19 residues. Trimming shortened V by 2 bases and J by 4 bases, and 26 bases separated the two germline ends. Germline CDR1 is SNHLY and CDR2 is FYNNEI. CDR3 loop: CASSEFLGPGLVAGETQYF. As DNA, the CDR3 is TGTGCCAGCAGTGAATTTCTTGGGCCAGGCCTGGTTGCCGGAGAGACCCAGTACTTC.

This clonotype was seen a few times. The CDR3 is CASSLAGGTGQETQYF. In DNA form, the CDR3 reads TGCGCCAGCAGCTTGGCAGGGGGGACAGGACAAGAGACCCAGTACTTC. The chain couples TRBV5-1 to TRBJ2-5; TRBD1 matches 8 bases. The CDR3 contains 16 residues. Germline V lookup: CDR1 SGHRS, CDR2 YFSETQ. V dropped 0 bases and J dropped 2; count of bases not matched to a gene: 6.

This clonotype was counted many times. The gene calls are TRBV19 and TRBJ1-5; D is unclear. Germline V gene data show CDR1 as LNHDA and CDR2 as SQIVND (reference sequence). Trimming stripped 2 bases from V and 4 bases from J, with 18 bases between. The CDR3 is 17 amino acids. This chain's CDR3 is CASSILALGRLNQPQHF. DNA of the CDR3: TGTGCCAGTAGTATATTGGCCCTCGGCAGGTTGAATCAGCCCCAGCATTTT.

This clonotype showed up many times. The rearrangement uses TRBV5-1 and TRBJ2-1; 9 positions match TRBD2. The CDR3 covers 16 residues. In germline, CDR1 is SGHRS, CDR2 YFSETQ. V lost 0 bases and J lost 6; bases outside the gene matches: 7. CDR3 residues: CASSLVLAGGFNEQFF. CDR3 DNA sequence: TGCGCCAGCAGCTTGGTATTGGCGGGGGGGTTCAATGAGCAGTTCTTC.

The chain combines TRBV10-3 with TRBJ2-1, with 10 bases identical to TRBD2. CDR1 and CDR2 from the germline V gene are ENHRY and SYGVKD. CDR3 length equals 14 residues. V lost 10 bases, J lost 9 bases, and 12 bases stayed unmatched. The CDR3 loop is CASRTSGIEGEQFF. CDR3 sequence (DNA): TGTGCCAGCCGAACTAGCGGGATCGAGGGTGAGCAGTTCTTC.

The gene calls are TRBV6-1 and TRBJ2-3, with TRBD1 matching over 10 bases. The germline V gene encodes CDR1 MNHNS and CDR2 SASEGT. J was trimmed by 5 bases and V by 6 bases; bases with no gene match: 8. The CDR3 has 15 amino acids. This CDR3 is CASRDRGLGGDTQYF. In DNA, the CDR3 is TGTGCCAGCAGAGACAGGGGGCTAGGTGGAGATACGCAGTATTTT.